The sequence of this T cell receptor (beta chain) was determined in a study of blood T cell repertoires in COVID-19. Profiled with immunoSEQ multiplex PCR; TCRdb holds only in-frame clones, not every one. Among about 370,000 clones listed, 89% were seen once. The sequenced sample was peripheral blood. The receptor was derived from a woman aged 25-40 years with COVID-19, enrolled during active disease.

DNA for the CDR3: TGTGCCAGCAGCAAAGGGGGAGAAGGGGACATATCTAACTATGGCTACACCTTC. This gives the protein CASSKGGEGDISNYGYTF. The rearrangement uses TRBV21-1 and TRBJ1-2; TRBD1 was called by the table and not checked on the DNA. TRBV21-1 is a pseudogene segment. The CDR3 spans 18 residues.